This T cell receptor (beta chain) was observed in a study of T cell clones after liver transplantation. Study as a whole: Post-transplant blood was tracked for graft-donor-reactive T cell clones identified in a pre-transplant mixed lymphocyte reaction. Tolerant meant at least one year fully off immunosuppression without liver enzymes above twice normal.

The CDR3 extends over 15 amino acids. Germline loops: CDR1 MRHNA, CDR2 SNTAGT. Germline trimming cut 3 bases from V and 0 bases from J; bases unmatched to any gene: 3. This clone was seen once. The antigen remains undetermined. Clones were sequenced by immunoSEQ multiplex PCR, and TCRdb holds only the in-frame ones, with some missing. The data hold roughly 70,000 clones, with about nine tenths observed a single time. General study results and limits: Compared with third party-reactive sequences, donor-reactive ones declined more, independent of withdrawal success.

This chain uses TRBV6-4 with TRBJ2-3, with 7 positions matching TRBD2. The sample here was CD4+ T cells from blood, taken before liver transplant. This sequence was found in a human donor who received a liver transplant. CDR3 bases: TGTGCCAGCAGTGAAGCGGGACTGAGCACAGATACGCAGTATTTT. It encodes CASSEAGLSTDTQYF.